This TCR beta chain was profiled in a study of blood T cell repertoires in COVID-19. Study-level background: The samples span acute and convalescent COVID-19 from the United States, Italy and Spain. T cells, B-cell-depleted T cells, or PBMCs provided the cDNA or gDNA that served as material.

Per the original methods: Estimation of nucleated cell counts relied on the amplification of reference gene primers. The protocol was immunoSEQ multiplex PCR, while the TCRdb copy is restricted to in-frame clones and leaves out a portion. V, J and clone size reflect that table, while D and trimming were determined from the DNA. The sample has roughly 160,000 clones; 90% to 95% are singletons. V dropped 0 bases and J dropped 1; count of bases not matched to a gene: 6. Germline V gene lookup returns CDR1 SNHLY and CDR2 FYNNEI. This CDR3 spans 17 amino acids. Sequenced: peripheral blood. This chain uses TRBV2 with TRBJ1-5, with 7 bases matching TRBD1. The source is a man in his fifties or sixties with acute or convalescent COVID-19. In nucleotides, the CDR3 is TGTGCCAGCAGTGAAGCGAGACAGGGATTGAGCAATCAGCCCCAGCATTTT. Its translation is CASSEARQGLSNQPQHF.